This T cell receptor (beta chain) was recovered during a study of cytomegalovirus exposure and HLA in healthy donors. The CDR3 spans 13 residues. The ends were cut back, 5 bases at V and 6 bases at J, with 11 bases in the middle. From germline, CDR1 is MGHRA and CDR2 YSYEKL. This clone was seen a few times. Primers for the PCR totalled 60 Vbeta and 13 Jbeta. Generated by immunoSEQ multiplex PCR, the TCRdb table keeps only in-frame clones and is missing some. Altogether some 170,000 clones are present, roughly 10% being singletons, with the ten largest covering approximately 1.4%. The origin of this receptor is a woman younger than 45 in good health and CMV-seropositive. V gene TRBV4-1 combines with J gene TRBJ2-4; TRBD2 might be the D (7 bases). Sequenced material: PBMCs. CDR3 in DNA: TGCGCCAGCAGCAGGGGGGAGGGAAACATTCAGTACTTC. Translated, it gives CASSRGEGNIQYF.